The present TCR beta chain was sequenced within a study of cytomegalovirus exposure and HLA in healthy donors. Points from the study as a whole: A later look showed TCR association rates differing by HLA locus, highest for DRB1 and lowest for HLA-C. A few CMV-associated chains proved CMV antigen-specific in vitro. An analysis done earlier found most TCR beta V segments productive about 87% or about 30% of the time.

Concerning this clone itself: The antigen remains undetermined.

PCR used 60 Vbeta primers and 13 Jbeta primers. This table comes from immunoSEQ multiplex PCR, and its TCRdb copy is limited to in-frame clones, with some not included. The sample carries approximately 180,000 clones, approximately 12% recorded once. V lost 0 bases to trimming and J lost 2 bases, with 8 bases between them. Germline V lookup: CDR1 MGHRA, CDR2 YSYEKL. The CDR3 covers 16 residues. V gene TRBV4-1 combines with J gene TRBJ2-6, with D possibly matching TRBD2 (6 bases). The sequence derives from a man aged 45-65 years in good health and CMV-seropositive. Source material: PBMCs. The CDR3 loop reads CASSQDGGAGANVLTF. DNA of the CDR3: TGCGCCAGCAGCCAAGATGGAGGGGCTGGGGCCAACGTCCTGACTTTC.